In this sample, the clone carrying this TCR beta chain turned up many times. Its antigen is undetermined. This sample was taken from a study of T cells in Graves' hyperthyroidism and ophthalmopathy. Study-level results: Within blood appeared most thyroid clonotypes that had expanded above 0.001.

RNA transcripts served as the template for amplifying TCR beta CDR3 regions. HTBI primers were used for first-round RT-PCR of the TCR CDR3. TCRdb independently ran MiXCR on the multiplex PCR reads; one entry per CDR3 protein. The sample holds about 600,000 distinct CDR3 sequences, 12% to 15% seen once. Diagnosis rested on symptoms, serum thyroxine and TRAb, thyroid ultrasound, and orbital computed tomography. Germline CDR1 SGHRS, CDR2 YFSETQ. The V and J ends lost 3 bases and 4 bases, in that order; junction bases with no gene match: 10. CDR3 length: 15 amino acids. J is TRBJ2-7 and V is TRBV5-1, with 7 positions matching TRBD1. Sequencing was carried out using blood. The receptor was derived from a woman under 30 with Graves' ophthalmopathy. Here the CDR3 DNA reads TGCGCCAGCAGCTCGACGGGACAGCTTCCGTACGAGCAGTACTTC. It specifies CASSSTGQLPYEQYF.